This TCR beta chain stems from a study of cytomegalovirus exposure and HLA in healthy donors. Whole-study findings and limits: The classifier was said to identify cytomegalovirus status with high specificity and sensitivity.

The CDR3 is 11 amino acids. Germline CDR1 SGHDT, CDR2 YYEEEE. Trimming removed 3 bases from V and 11 bases from J; junction bases left unmatched: 1. Primers: 60 Vbeta forward and 13 Jbeta reverse. Measured with immunoSEQ multiplex PCR; TCRdb has only the in-frame clones, and not every one. This sample yields tens of thousands of clones, of which around 78% are seen a single time; about 6.5% belongs to the top ten. With respect to this clone: What it recognizes is unknown.

Sequenced: PBMCs. The TCR sequence derives from a man aged 45-65 years in good health and CMV-seronegative. The rearrangement links TRBV5-6 to TRBJ1-1; 10 bases are shared with TRBD1. CDR3 amino acids: CASSSGQGAFF. CDR3 bases: TGTGCCAGCAGCTCGGGACAGGGGGCTTTCTTT.